These 21 T cell receptor beta chains share one sample of origin, sequenced in a study of T cell responses to AZD1222 COVID-19 vaccine. The data were produced by immunoSEQ multiplex PCR, yet TCRdb's version contains in-frame clones alone and is incomplete. The sample carries roughly 170,000 clones, about nine tenths recorded once. This material consisted of peripheral blood, taken on day 0 of AZD1222 vaccination. These receptors were obtained from an adult in good health.

The V call is TRBV12-3 or TRBV12-4, the J call TRBJ1-2; tentatively, D is TRBD1 (6 bases). The CDR3 length is 12 residues. Trimming stripped 5 bases from V and 8 bases from J, with 12 bases between. CDR3 amino acids: CASSSTGNGYTF. CDR3 nucleotide sequence: TGTGCCAGCAGTAGTACAGGGAACGGCTACACCTTC.

The gene calls are TRBV4-2 and TRBJ1-1; the D is unclear. The CDR3 spans 14 residues. V was cut by 3 bases and J by 0 bases, with 8 bases left in between. The germline V gene encodes CDR1 LGHNA and CDR2 YNFKEQ. CDR3 residues: CASSHPEMNTEAFF. CDR3 nucleotides: TGTGCCAGCAGCCACCCAGAAATGAACACTGAAGCTTTCTTT.

As regards this clone: The same CDR3 is also encoded by other DNA sequences in this sample. The chain has TRBV5-1 and TRBJ2-5; unclear D gene. Germline CDR1 SGHRS, CDR2 YFSETQ. This CDR3 is built from 14 residues. Trimming shortened V by 4 bases and J by 3 bases, and 13 bases separated the two germline ends. CDR3 protein: CASSLGDRKETQYF. The CDR3 nucleotides are TGCGCCAGCAGCCTTGGTGATAGAAAAGAGACCCAGTACTTC.

This clone has a handful of counts. The chain employs TRBV15 and TRBJ1-1; no clear D. The V and J ends lost 8 bases and 1 base respectively, with 11 bases between them. The CDR3 contains 13 residues. CDR1 and CDR2 from the germline V gene are LNHNV and YYDKDF (reference sequence). CDR3 sequence: CATGVKGNTEAFF. The CDR3 DNA is TGTGCCACCGGAGTAAAGGGGAACACTGAAGCTTTCTTT. The entire variable domain, with the rest obtained from reference TRBV15 and TRBJ1-1, is as follows: DAMVIQNPRYQVTQFGKPVTLSCSQTLNHNVMYWYQQKSSQAPKLLFHYYDKDFNNEADTPDNFQSRRPNTSFCFLDIRSPGLGDTAMYLCATGVKGNTEAFFGQGTRLTVV.

The chain links TRBV6-2 or TRBV6-3 to TRBJ2-3, with 13 positions matching TRBD2. The germline V gene has CDR1 MNHEY and CDR2 SVGEGT. The CDR3 covers 19 residues. V lost 4 bases to trimming and J lost 2 bases; unmatched junction nucleotides: 12. CDR3 loop: CASSSLQATSGGATDTQYF. The CDR3 coding sequence is TGTGCCAGCAGTTCATTACAAGCCACTAGCGGGGGGGCCACAGATACGCAGTATTTT.

This clone has only a few counts. The gene calls are TRBV7-3 and TRBJ2-1; D uncertain. V was cut by 3 bases and J by 6 bases, with 12 bases left in between. This CDR3 region has 14 residues. The germline CDR1 and CDR2 sequences are SGHTA and FQGTGA. The chain's CDR3 is CASSFGDSRNEQFF. The CDR3 nucleotides read TGTGCCAGCAGCTTCGGAGACTCCCGCAATGAGCAGTTCTTC.

This CDR3 is CASSPGQGPSYEQYF. The CDR3 bases are TGTGCCAGCAGCCCGGGCCAAGGCCCATCCTACGAGCAGTACTTC. The chain joins TRBV7-8 to TRBJ2-7; no reliable D call. V gave up 5 bases and J gave up 1 base, with 15 bases separating them. The CDR3 consists of 15 residues. CDR1 and CDR2 (germline): SGHVS, FQNEAQ.

The chain combines TRBV10-3 with TRBJ1-2; D unresolved. The V gene lost 2 bases and the J gene lost 4 bases, with 11 bases spanning the gap. The CDR3 sequence is 14 residues long. Germline CDR1 ENHRY, CDR2 SYGVKD. CDR3 DNA: TGTGCCATCAGTGAGGAGCCACCTACCTATGGCTACACCTTC. Amino acid sequence: CAISEEPPTYGYTF.

J is TRBJ1-2 and V is TRBV4-2; TRBD1 agrees at 7 bases. The germline CDR1 and CDR2 sequences are LGHNA and YNFKEQ. V lost 1 base and J lost 6; bases outside the gene matches: 8. The CDR3 loop spans 15 amino acids. CDR3 bases: TGTGCCAGCAGCCAAGTGGGGACAGCTTGGGATGGCTACACCTTC. Translating it yields CASSQVGTAWDGYTF.

This chain connects TRBV5-5 to TRBJ2-1; maybe TRBD1 (6 bases). Germline CDR1 and CDR2: SGHKS and YYEKEE (reference sequence). The CDR3 loop spans 15 amino acids. Trimming took off 0 bases at V and 5 bases at J, with 12 bases between the two ends. As DNA, the CDR3 is TGTGCCAGCAGCTTGGTCCAGGGGTTAGACAATGAGCAGTTCTTC. This sequence encodes CASSLVQGLDNEQFF. The variable domain in full, with the rest retrieved from reference TRBV5-5 and TRBJ2-1, is DAGVTQSPTHLIKTRGQQVTLRCSPISGHKSVSWYQQVLGQGPQFIFQYYEKEERGRGNFPDRFSARQFPNYSSELNVNALLLGDSALYLCASSLVQGLDNEQFFGPGTRLTVL.

This chain connects TRBV11-3 to TRBJ2-7, with 7 positions matching TRBD2. The CDR3 has 15 amino acids. CDR1 and CDR2 from the germline V gene are SGHNT and YENEEA. The ends lost 1 base at V and 0 bases at J; junction bases unmatched: 3. The CDR3 protein is CASSLGGGSSYEQYF. The DNA for the CDR3 is TGTGCCAGCAGCTTAGGCGGGGGAAGCTCCTACGAGCAGTACTTC.

The chain is built from TRBV7-3 and TRBJ2-1; 11 bases agree with TRBD2. The V gene end was trimmed by 4 bases and the J gene end by 2 bases; junction bases not matched to a gene: 13. Germline V gives CDR1 SGHTA, CDR2 FQGTGA. The CDR3 is 19 residues long. Written as DNA, the CDR3 is TGTGCCAGCAGCTCCTCGACTAGCGGGGCTAGGGCCACCTACAATGAGCAGTTCTTC. Amino acid sequence: CASSSSTSGARATYNEQFF.

The genes are TRBV18 and TRBJ2-3; possible D gene TRBD2, 7 bases. Germline V gene lookup returns CDR1 KGHSH and CDR2 LQKENI. Between the trimmed V and J ends, which lost 3 bases and 1 base, there was a span of 17 bases. The CDR3 consists of 17 residues. CDR3 residues: CASSPRPAGAGTDTQYF. CDR3 DNA sequence: TGTGCCAGCTCACCTCGGCCGGCGGGGGCGGGCACAGATACGCAGTATTTT.

The chain couples TRBV10-3 to TRBJ2-2; 8 bases agree with TRBD1. In germline, CDR1 is ENHRY, CDR2 SYGVKD. Germline trimming cut 4 bases from V and 4 bases from J; bases unmatched to any gene: 14. CDR3 size: 18 residues. The CDR3 DNA reads as TGTGCCATCAGTGCGCCTCGTGGAGGACAGGGTGGCACCGGGGAGCTGTTTTTT. It encodes CAISAPRGGQGGTGELFF.

The CDR3 region is CASSPTSGGASEQFF. Here the CDR3 DNA reads TGTGCCAGCAGCCCAACTAGCGGGGGGGCATCCGAGCAGTTCTTC. This chain uses TRBV11-2 with TRBJ2-1, with 13 bases aligning to TRBD2. Trimming at V came to 5 bases and at J to 10 bases, leaving 8 bases not matched to a gene. The CDR3 is made up of 15 amino acids. The V gene's germline CDR1 is SGHAT and CDR2 FQNNGV.

This chain connects TRBV7-2 to TRBJ1-5; TRBD1 matches 9 bases. This CDR3 is 15 amino acids long. Trimming at V came to 1 base and at J to 5 bases, leaving 3 bases not matched to a gene. The germline V gene encodes CDR1 SGHTA and CDR2 FQGNSA. The CDR3, as DNA: TGTGCCAGCAGCTTAGGGGGACAGGGACATCAGCCCCAGCATTTT. This encodes CASSLGGQGHQPQHF.

J is TRBJ1-5 and V is TRBV5-4, with D possibly TRBD1 on 6 matching bases. CDR3 size: 17 residues. V was trimmed by 2 bases and J by 0 bases, leaving 15 bases between them. The germline V gene has CDR1 SGHNT and CDR2 YYREEE (reference sequence). Here the CDR3 DNA reads TGTGCCAGCAGCTTTTCGCAGGGGTTAGCTAGCAATCAGCCCCAGCATTTT. Amino acids: CASSFSQGLASNQPQHF. Supplemented by reference TRBV5-4 and TRBJ1-5, the full variable domain reads ETGVTQSPTHLIKTRGQQVTLRCSSQSGHNTVSWYQQALGQGPQFIFQYYREEENGRGNFPPRFSGLQFPNYSSELNVNALELDDSALYLCASSFSQGLASNQPQHFGDGTRLSIL.

The chain recombines TRBV2 with TRBJ1-3; tentatively, D is TRBD1 (6 bases). V lost 5 bases to trimming and J lost 8 bases, with 16 bases between them. There are 14 residues in the CDR3. Germline assignment: CDR1 SNHLY and CDR2 FYNNEI. The CDR3 here is CASSRQVWSDTIYF. As DNA, the CDR3 is TGTGCCAGCAGTCGACAGGTTTGGTCAGACACCATATATTTT.

The chain carries TRBV3-1 (or the pseudogene TRBV3-2) and TRBJ2-2, with 9 positions matching TRBD2. After removal of 1 base from V and 6 bases from J, the junction contained 3 bases not matched to a gene. Per germline, CDR1 LGHDT and CDR2 YNNKEL (reference sequence). The CDR3 extends over 15 amino acids. The CDR3 loop is CASSQVAGGPGELFF. CDR3 sequence (DNA): TGTGCCAGCAGCCAAGTCGCGGGGGGGCCCGGGGAGCTGTTTTTT.

This rearrangement joins TRBV7-8 to TRBJ2-1, with TRBD2 matching over 12 bases. The CDR3 is 16 residues long. The germline CDR1 and CDR2 sequences are SGHVS and FQNEAQ. Germline trimming cut 1 base from V and 7 bases from J; bases unmatched to any gene: 5. CDR3 region: CASSLVLAGGPNEQFF. In DNA form, the CDR3 reads TGTGCCAGCAGCTTAGTCCTAGCGGGGGGGCCAAATGAGCAGTTCTTC.

This clone was detected once. The rearrangement links TRBV3-1 (or the pseudogene TRBV3-2) to TRBJ2-1; possibly TRBD2 for D (5 bases). The CDR3 has 19 amino acids. V lost 1 base and J 0 bases, leaving 19 bases between the germline ends. Germline V gene sequence: CDR1 LGHDT, CDR2 YNNKEL (reference sequence). The CDR3 region is CASSQVLPDVSGSYNEQFF. The CDR3 DNA sequence: TGTGCCAGCAGCCAAGTCCTCCCCGACGTGAGCGGCTCCTACAATGAGCAGTTCTTC.